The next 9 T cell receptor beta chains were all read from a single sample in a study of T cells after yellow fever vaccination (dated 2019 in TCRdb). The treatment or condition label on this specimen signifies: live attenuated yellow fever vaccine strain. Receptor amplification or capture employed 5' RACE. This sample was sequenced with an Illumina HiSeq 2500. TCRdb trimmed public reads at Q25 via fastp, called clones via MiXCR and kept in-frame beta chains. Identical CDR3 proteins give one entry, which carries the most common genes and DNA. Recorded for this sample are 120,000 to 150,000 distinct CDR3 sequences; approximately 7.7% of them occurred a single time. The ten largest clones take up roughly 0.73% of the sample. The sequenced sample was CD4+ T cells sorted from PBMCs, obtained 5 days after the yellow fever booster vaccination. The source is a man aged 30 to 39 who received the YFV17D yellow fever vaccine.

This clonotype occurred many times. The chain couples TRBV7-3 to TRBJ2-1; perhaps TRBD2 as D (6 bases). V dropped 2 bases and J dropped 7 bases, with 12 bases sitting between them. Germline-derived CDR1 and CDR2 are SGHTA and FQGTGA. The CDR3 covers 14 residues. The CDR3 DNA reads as TGTGCCAGCAGCTTATCCCGGGAGTTGAATGAGCAGTTCTTC. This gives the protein CASSLSRELNEQFF. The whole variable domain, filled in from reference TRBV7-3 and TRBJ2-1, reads GAGVSQTPSNKVTEKGKYVELRCDPISGHTALYWYRQSLGQGPEFLIYFQGTGAADDSGLPNDRFFAVRPEGSVSTLKIQRTERGDSAVYLCASSLSRELNEQFFGPGTRLTVL.

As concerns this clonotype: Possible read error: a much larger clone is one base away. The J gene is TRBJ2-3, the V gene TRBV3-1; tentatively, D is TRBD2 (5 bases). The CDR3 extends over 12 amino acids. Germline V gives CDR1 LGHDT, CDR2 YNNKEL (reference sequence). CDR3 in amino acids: CASSQTTDTRYF. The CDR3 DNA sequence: TGTGCCAGCAGCCAGACTACAGATACGCGGTATTTT.

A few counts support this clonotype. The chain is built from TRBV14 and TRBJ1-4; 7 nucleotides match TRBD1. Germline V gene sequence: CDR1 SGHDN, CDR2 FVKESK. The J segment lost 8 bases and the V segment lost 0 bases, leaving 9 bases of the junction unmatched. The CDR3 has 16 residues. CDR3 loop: CASSQDPGQREEKLFF. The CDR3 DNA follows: TGTGCCAGCAGCCAAGACCCGGGACAGCGGGAGGAAAAACTGTTTTTT.

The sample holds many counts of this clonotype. Written as DNA, the CDR3 is TGTGCCAGCCTCTTTCGGGGGGTAGATACGCAGTATTTT. It is translated as CASLFRGVDTQYF. The V call is TRBV5-6, the J call TRBJ2-3; TRBD2 aligns across 7 bases. Germline assignment: CDR1 SGHDT and CDR2 YYEEEE. This CDR3 is built from 13 residues. V dropped 7 bases and J dropped 5; count of bases not matched to a gene: 7. Together with reference TRBV5-6 and TRBJ2-3, the CDR3 gives the full variable domain: DAGVTQSPTHLIKTRGQQVTLRCSPKSGHDTVSWYQQALGQGPQFIFQYYEEEERQRGNFPDRFSGHQFPNYSSELNVNALLLGDSALYLCASLFRGVDTQYFGPGTRLTVL.

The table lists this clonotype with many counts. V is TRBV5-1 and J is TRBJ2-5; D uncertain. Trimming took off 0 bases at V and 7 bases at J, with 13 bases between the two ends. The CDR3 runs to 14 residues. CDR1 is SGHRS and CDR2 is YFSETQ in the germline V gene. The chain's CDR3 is CASSLVRGEGTQYF. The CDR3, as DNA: TGCGCCAGCAGCTTGGTACGCGGAGAAGGGACCCAGTACTTC.

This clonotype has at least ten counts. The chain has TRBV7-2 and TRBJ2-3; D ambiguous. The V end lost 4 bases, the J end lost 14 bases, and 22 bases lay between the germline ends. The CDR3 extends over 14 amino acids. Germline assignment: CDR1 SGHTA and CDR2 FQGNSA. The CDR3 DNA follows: TGTGCCAGCAGCTCATCCGGGCTAATGACTCGCGCGTATTTT. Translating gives CASSSSGLMTRAYF.

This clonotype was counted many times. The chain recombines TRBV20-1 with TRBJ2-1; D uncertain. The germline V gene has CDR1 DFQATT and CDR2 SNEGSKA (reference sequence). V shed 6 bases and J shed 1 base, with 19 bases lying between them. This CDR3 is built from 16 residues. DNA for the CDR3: TGCAGTGCCGAAAGTGCCGGTCCTGGTTCCTACAATGAGCAGTTCTTC. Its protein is CSAESAGPGSYNEQFF.

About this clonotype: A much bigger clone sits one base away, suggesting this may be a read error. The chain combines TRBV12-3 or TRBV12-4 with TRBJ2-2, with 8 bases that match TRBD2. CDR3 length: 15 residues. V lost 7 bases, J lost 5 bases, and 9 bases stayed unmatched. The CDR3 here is CASTSGGAWTGELFF. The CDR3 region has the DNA TGTGCCAGCACCTCGGGAGGGGCGTGGACCGGGGAGCTGTTTTTT.

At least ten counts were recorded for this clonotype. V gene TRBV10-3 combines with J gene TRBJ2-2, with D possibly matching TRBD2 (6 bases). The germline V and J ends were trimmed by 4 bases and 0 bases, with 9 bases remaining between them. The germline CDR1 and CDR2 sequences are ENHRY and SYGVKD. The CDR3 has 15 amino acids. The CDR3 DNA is TGTGCCATCAGTGGGGCGGGAACGAACACCGGGGAGCTGTTTTTT. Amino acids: CAISGAGTNTGELFF.